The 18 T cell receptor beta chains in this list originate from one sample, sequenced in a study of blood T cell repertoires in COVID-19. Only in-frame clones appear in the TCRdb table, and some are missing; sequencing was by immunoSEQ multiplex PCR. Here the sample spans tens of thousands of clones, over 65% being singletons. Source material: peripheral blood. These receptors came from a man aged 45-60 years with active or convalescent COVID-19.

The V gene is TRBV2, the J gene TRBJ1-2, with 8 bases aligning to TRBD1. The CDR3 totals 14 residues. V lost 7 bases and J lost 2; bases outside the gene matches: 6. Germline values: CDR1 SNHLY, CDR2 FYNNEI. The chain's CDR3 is CASNPTGGNYGYTF. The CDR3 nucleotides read TGTGCCAGCAACCCTACAGGGGGAAACTATGGCTACACCTTC.

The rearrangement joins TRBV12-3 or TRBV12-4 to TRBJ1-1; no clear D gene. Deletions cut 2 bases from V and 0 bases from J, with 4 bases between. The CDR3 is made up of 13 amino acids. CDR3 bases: TGTGCCAGCAGTTTACAGATGAACACTGAAGCTTTCTTT. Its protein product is CASSLQMNTEAFF.

The CDR3 is CASRILLRAVNQPQHF. DNA of the CDR3: TGTGCCAGTAGAATTCTGTTGAGGGCGGTCAATCAGCCCCAGCATTTT. This chain joins TRBV19 and TRBJ1-5; no reliable D call. This CDR3 region has 16 residues. From germline, CDR1 is LNHDA and CDR2 SQIVND (reference sequence). V gave up 6 bases and J gave up 3 bases, with 18 bases separating them.

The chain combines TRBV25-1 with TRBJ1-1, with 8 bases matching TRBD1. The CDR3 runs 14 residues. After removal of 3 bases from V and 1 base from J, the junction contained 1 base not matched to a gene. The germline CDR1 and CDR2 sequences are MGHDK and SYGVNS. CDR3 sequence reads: CASSDRGPNTEAFF. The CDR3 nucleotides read TGTGCCAGCAGTGACAGGGGGCCGAACACTGAAGCTTTCTTT.

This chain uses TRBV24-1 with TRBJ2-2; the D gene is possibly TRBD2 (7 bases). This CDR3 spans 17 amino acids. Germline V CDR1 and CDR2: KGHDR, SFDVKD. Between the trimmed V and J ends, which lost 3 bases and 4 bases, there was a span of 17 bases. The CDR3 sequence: CATSDPKGGGRTGELFF. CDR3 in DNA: TGTGCCACCAGTGATCCCAAAGGGGGGGGCCGCACCGGGGAGCTGTTTTTT.

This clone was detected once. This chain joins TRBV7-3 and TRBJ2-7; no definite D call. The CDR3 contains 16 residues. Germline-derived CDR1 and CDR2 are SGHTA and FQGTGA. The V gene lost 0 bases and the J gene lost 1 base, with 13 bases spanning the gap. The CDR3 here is CASSLTGVGRSYEQYF. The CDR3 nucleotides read TGTGCCAGCAGCTTAACGGGCGTAGGCCGGTCCTACGAGCAGTACTTC.

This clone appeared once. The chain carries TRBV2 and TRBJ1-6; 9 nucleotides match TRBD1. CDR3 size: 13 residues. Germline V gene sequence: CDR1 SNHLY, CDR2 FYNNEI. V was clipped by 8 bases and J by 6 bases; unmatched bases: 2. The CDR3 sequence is CASRDRVNSPLHF. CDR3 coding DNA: TGTGCCAGCCGGGACAGGGTTAATTCACCCCTCCACTTT.

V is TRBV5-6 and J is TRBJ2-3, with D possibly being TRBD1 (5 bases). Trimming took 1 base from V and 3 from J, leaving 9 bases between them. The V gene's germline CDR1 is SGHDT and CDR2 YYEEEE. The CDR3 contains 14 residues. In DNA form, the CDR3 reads TGTGCCAGCAGCTTGACAGGCCTAACAGATACGCAGTATTTT. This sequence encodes CASSLTGLTDTQYF.

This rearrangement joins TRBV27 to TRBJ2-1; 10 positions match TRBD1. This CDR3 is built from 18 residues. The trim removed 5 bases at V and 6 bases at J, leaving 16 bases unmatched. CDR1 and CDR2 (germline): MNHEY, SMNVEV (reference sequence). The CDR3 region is CASSRWGTGASGGNEQFF. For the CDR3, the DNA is TGTGCCAGCAGTCGATGGGGGACAGGGGCCTCGGGTGGCAATGAGCAGTTCTTC.

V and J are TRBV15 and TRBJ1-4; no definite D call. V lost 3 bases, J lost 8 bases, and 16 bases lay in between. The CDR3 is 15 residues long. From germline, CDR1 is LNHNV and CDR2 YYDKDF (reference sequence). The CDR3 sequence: CATSSDTGRSEKLFF. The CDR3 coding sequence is TGTGCCACCAGCAGTGATACCGGGAGGAGCGAAAAACTGTTTTTT.

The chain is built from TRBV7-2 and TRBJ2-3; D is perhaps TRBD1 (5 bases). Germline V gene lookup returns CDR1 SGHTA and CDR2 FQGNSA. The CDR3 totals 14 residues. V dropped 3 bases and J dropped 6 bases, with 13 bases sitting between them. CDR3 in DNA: TGTGCCAGCAGCTTTTTAGACAGTCCGGATACGCAGTATTTT. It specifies CASSFLDSPDTQYF.

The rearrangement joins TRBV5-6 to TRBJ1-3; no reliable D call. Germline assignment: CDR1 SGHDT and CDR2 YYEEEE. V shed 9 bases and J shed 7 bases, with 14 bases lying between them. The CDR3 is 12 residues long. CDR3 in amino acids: CATGLGRNTIYF. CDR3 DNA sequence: TGTGCCACCGGCCTCGGGAGGAACACCATATATTTT. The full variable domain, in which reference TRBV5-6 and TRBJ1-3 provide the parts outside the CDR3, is DAGVTQSPTHLIKTRGQQVTLRCSPKSGHDTVSWYQQALGQGPQFIFQYYEEEERQRGNFPDRFSGHQFPNYSSELNVNALLLGDSALYLCATGLGRNTIYFGEGSWLTVV.

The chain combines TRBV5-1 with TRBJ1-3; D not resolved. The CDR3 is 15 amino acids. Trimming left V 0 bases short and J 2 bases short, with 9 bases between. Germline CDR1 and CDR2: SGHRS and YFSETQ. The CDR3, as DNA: TGCGCCAGCAGCTTGGCGGGTGACCCTGGAAACACCATATATTTT. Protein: CASSLAGDPGNTIYF. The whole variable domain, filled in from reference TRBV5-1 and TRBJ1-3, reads KAGVTQTPRYLIKTRGQQVTLSCSPISGHRSVSWYQQTPGQGLQFLFEYFSETQRNKGNFPGRFSGRQFSNSRSEMNVSTLELGDSALYLCASSLAGDPGNTIYFGEGSWLTVV.

DNA for the CDR3: TGTGCCAGCAGCTTCCCCGGGACTGGGGCCAACGTCCTGACTTTC. This translates into CASSFPGTGANVLTF. The chain carries TRBV7-6 and TRBJ2-6, with TRBD2 as a possible D gene (5 bases). Germline V gives CDR1 SGHVS, CDR2 FNYEAQ. Deletions cut 3 bases from V and 2 bases from J, with 8 bases between. The CDR3 covers 15 residues.

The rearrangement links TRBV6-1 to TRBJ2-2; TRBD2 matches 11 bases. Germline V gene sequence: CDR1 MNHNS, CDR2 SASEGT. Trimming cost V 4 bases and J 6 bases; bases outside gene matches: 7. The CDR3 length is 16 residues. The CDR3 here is CASSASSGGAPGELFF. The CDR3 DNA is TGTGCCAGCAGTGCCAGTAGCGGGGGGGCCCCCGGGGAGCTGTTTTTT.

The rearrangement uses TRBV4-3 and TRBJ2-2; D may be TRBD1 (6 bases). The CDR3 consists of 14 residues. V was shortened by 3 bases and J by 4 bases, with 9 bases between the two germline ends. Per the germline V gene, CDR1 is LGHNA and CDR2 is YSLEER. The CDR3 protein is CASSQGAVTGELFF. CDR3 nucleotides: TGCGCCAGCAGCCAGGGGGCGGTCACCGGGGAGCTGTTTTTT.

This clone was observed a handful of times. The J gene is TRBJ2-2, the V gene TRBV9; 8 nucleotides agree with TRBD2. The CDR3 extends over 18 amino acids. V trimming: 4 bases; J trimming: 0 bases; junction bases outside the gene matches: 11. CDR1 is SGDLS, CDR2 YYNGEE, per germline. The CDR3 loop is CASSPRGERGPNTGELFF. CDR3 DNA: TGTGCCAGCAGCCCCCGAGGCGAGCGGGGGCCGAACACCGGGGAGCTGTTTTTT.

The CDR3 nucleotides are TGTGCCAGCAGCTCTTTCGGGGAGACCCAGTACTTC. It is translated as CASSSFGETQYF. J is TRBJ2-5 and V is TRBV7-9; no clear D gene. Trimming shortened V by 4 bases and J by 5 bases, and 8 bases separated the two germline ends. In germline, CDR1 is SEHNR, CDR2 FQNEAQ (reference sequence). The CDR3 is 12 amino acids. Drawing the rest from reference TRBV7-9 and TRBJ2-5, the complete variable domain is DTGVSQNPRHKITKRGQNVTFRCDPISEHNRLYWYRQTLGQGPEFLTYFQNEAQLEKSRLLSDRFSAERPKGSFSTLEIQRTEQGDSAMYLCASSSFGETQYFGPGTRLLVL.